This TCR beta chain was obtained from a study of blood T cell repertoires in COVID-19. Turning to the study itself: T cells, B-cell-depleted T cells, or PBMCs supplied cDNA or gDNA.

The CDR3 is 14 residues long. The germline V gene has CDR1 SEHNR and CDR2 FQNEAQ (reference sequence). V lost 5 bases to trimming and J lost 6 bases, with 17 bases between them. The protocol was immunoSEQ multiplex PCR, while the TCRdb copy is restricted to in-frame clones and leaves out a portion. The data contain 200,000 to 250,000 clones, 80% of them singletons. Input material: peripheral blood. This TCR was sampled from a woman aged 65 to 85 with acute or convalescent COVID-19. V is TRBV7-9 and J is TRBJ2-7; D possibly corresponds to TRBD1 (6 bases). This CDR3 reads CASSIGDKLSEQYF. Written as DNA, the CDR3 is TGTGCCAGCAGCATAGGGGACAAGCTCTCCGAGCAGTACTTC.